This entry concerns a single T cell receptor (beta chain). These data come from a study of radiotherapy plus CTLA-4 blockade in lung cancer. Only in-frame clones appear in the TCRdb table, and some are missing; sequencing was by immunoSEQ multiplex PCR. The sample has about 51,000 clones, 75% to 85% seen once. V lost 1 base and J lost 4, with 11 bases in between. This CDR3 region has 15 residues. Germline assignment: CDR1 SGHNT and CDR2 YENEEA. The sequence derives from a human donor with non-small cell lung cancer who had a complete response to radiotherapy plus ipilimumab. The specimen comprised peripheral blood, sampled from a patient treated with radiotherapy plus ipilimumab. V is TRBV11-3 and J is TRBJ1-3; no firm D call. The CDR3 here is CASSLGPGPGNTIYF. For the CDR3, the DNA is TGTGCCAGCAGCTTAGGACCTGGGCCCGGAAACACCATATATTTT.